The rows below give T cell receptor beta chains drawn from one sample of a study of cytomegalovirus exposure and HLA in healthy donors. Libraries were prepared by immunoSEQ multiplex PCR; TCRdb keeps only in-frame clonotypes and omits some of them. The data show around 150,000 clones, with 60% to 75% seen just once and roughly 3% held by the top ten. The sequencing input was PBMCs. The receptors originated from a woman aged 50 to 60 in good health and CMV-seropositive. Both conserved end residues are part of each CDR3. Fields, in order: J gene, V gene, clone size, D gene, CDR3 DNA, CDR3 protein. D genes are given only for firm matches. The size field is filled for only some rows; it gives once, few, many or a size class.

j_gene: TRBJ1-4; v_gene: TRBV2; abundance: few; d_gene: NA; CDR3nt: TGTGCCAGCAGTGAAAACGGTGCAACTAATGAAAAACTGTTTTTT; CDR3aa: CASSENGATNEKLFF
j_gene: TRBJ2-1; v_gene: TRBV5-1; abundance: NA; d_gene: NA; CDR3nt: TGCGCCAGCAGCTTCGCCCGGGGGAAAGATGAGCAGTTCTTC; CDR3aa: CASSFARGKDEQFF
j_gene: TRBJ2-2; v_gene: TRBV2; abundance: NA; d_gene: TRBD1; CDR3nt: TGTGCCAGCAGAGCGACAGGGGTCGGCACCGGGGAGCTGTTTTTT; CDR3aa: CASRATGVGTGELFF
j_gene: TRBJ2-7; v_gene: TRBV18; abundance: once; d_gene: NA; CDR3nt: TGTGCCAGCTCACCTTTACAGGGTGGCGAGCAGTACTTC; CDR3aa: CASSPLQGGEQYF
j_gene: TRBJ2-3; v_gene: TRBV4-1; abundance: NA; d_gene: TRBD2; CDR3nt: TGCGCCAGCAGCCAAGTCTGGTCTAGCGGGGGTCCTACAGATACGCAGTATTTT; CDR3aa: CASSQVWSSGGPTDTQYF
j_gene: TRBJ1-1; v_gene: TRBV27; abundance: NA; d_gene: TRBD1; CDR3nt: TGTGCCAGCAGTGGGACAGGGTGGCTCACTGAAGCTTTCTTT; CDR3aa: CASSGTGWLTEAFF
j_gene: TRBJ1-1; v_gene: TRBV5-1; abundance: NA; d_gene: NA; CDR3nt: TGCGCCAGCAGCCTGGTTCATAGCCCACTCGAAGCTTTCTTT; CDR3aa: CASSLVHSPLEAFF
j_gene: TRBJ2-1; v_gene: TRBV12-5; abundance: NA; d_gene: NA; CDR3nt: TGTGCTAGTGGTTTGGCGCCTAACTCCTACAATGAGCAGTTCTTC; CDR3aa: CASGLAPNSYNEQFF
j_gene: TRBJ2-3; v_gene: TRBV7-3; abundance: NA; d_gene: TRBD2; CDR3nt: TGTGCCAGCAGCCGGGGGGGGACAACAGATACGCAGTATTTT; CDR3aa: CASSRGGTTDTQYF
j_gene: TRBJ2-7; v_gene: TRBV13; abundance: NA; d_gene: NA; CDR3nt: TGTGCCAGCAGCCAGACACCGTACTCCTACGAGCAGTACTTC; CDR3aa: CASSQTPYSYEQYF
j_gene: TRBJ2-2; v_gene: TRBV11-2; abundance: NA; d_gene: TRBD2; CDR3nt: TGTGCCAGCAGCTTACTGGCGGGGGGGCCCGGGGAGCTGTTTTTT; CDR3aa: CASSLLAGGPGELFF
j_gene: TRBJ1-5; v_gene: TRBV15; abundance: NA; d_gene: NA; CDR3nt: TGTGCCACCAGCAGAGATCGGGTACGACAGCCCCAGCATTTT; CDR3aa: CATSRDRVRQPQHF
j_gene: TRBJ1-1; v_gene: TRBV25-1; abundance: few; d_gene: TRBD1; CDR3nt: TGTGCCAGCAGTGGGACAGGATACACTGAAGCTTTCTTT; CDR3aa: CASSGTGYTEAFF
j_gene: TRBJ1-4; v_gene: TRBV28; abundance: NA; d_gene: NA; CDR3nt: TGTGCCAGCAGTTTAGAGGGTGAAAAACTGTTTTTT; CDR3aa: CASSLEGEKLFF
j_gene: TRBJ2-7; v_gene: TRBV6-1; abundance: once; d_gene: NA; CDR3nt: TGTGCCATTAGCAAGGCAAGCGAGCAGTACTTC; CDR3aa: CAISKASEQYF
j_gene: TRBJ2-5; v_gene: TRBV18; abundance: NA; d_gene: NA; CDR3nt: TGTGCCAGCTCCCCCGGGTACCAAGAGACCCAGTACTTC; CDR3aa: CASSPGYQETQYF
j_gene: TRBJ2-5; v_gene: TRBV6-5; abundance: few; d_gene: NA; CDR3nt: TGTGCCAGCAGCAAGCCCGGACAGATAGAGACCCAGTACTTC; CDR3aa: CASSKPGQIETQYF
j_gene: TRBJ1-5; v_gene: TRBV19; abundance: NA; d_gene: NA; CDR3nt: TGTGCCAGTAGTATACCCGGGGCAGGGGATTTCAGTCAGCCCCAGCATTTT; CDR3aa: CASSIPGAGDFSQPQHF
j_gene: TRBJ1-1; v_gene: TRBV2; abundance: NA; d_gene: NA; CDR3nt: TGTGCCAGCAGTGACCCCCGGGGGGCAATTGAAGCTTTCTTT; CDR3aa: CASSDPRGAIEAFF
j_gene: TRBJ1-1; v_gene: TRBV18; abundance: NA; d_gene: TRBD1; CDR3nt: TGTGCCAGCTCCCCGGACAGGGTGAACACTGAAGCTTTCTTT; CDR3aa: CASSPDRVNTEAFF
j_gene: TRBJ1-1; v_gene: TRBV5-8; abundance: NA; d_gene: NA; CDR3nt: TGTGCCAGCAGCTCCAGATCAATGAACACTGAAGCTTTCTTT; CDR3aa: CASSSRSMNTEAFF
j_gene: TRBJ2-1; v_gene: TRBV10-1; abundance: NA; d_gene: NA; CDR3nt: TGCGCCAGCAGTGATCGGACTCTTTACAATGAGCAGTTCTTC; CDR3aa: CASSDRTLYNEQFF
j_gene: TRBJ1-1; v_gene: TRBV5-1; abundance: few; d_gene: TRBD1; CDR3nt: TGCGCCAGCAGCTTGGGACAGGGGAGAACTGAAGCTTTCTTT; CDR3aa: CASSLGQGRTEAFF
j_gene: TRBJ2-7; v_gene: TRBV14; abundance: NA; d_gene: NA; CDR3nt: TGTGCCAGCAGCCAAGGCCCCCCAGACTCCTACGAGCAGTACTTC; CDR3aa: CASSQGPPDSYEQYF
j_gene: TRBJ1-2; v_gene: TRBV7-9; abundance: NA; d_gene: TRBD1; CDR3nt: TGTGCCAGCAGCTTAGTCGACAGGGGTTTAAAGTATGGCTACACCTTC; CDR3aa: CASSLVDRGLKYGYTF
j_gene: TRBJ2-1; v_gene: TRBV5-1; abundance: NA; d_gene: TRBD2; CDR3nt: TGCGCCAGCAGCGACACTAGCGGGGGGGCCTCTGAGCAGTTCTTC; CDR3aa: CASSDTSGGASEQFF
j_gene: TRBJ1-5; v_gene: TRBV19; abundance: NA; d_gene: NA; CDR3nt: TGTGCCACTAGGAACTGGGCTGATAGCAATCAGCCCCAGCATTTT; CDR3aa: CATRNWADSNQPQHF
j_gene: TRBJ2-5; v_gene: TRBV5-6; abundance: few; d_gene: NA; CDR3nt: TGTGCCAGCAGCTATCTGGGACTGGGGAGCCAAGAGACCCAGTACTTC; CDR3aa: CASSYLGLGSQETQYF
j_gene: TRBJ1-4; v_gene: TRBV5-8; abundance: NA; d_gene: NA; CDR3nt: TGTGCCAGCAGGGGGAGGGAAAAACTGTTTTTT; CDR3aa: CASRGREKLFF